These 21 T cell receptor beta chains were all obtained from the same sample, sequenced in a study of CD8 T cells in Susac syndrome. An input of 0.5 to 1 ug of RNA was subjected to reverse transcription using random hexamers. TCRdb recomputed calls from the immunoSEQ multiplex PCR reads with MiXCR, one row per CDR3 protein. The sample lists about 240,000 distinct CDR3 sequences; about 96% were seen once. Source material: CD4+ T cells from PBMCs. The receptor set was obtained from a human donor with Susac syndrome.

The gene calls are TRBV30 and TRBJ1-1; D not certain. Germline-derived CDR1 and CDR2 are GTSNPN and SVGIG (reference sequence). V was shortened by 2 bases and J by 5 bases, with 18 bases between the two germline ends. This CDR3 has 15 residues. The CDR3 loop is CAWSRMPRDGTEAFF. The CDR3 coding sequence is TGTGCCTGGAGTAGGATGCCGCGGGATGGAACTGAAGCTTTCTTT.

This rearrangement joins TRBV29-1 to TRBJ2-5; tentatively, D is TRBD2 (6 bases). Germline values: CDR1 SQVTM, CDR2 ANQGSEA. The CDR3 is 13 residues long. V lost 6 bases and J lost 2, with 13 bases in between. The chain's CDR3 is CSVGLRHQETQYF. Here the CDR3 DNA reads TGCAGCGTGGGACTTCGACATCAAGAGACCCAGTACTTC.

This sequence joins TRBV27 and TRBJ1-1; tentatively, D is TRBD1 (5 bases). The CDR3 contains 13 residues. Germline V gene sequence: CDR1 MNHEY, CDR2 SMNVEV (reference sequence). V was clipped by 4 bases and J by 7 bases, with 13 bases between them. The CDR3 reads CASSYLQGGEAFF. The DNA for the CDR3 is TGTGCCAGCAGTTACCTTCAGGGAGGTGAAGCTTTCTTT.

The rearrangement joins TRBV12-3 or TRBV12-4 to TRBJ1-3; TRBD1 might be the D (6 bases). The length of the CDR3 is 15 residues. V lost 6 bases and J lost 0, with 12 bases in between. In DNA form, the CDR3 reads TGTGCCAGCAGCCTAACGGACAGCTCTGGAAACACCATATATTTT. It translates to CASSLTDSSGNTIYF.

The chain employs TRBV7-9 and TRBJ1-4; D ambiguous. Germline V gene sequence: CDR1 SEHNR, CDR2 FQNEAQ (reference sequence). The ends were cut back, 4 bases at V and 10 bases at J, with 10 bases in the middle. This CDR3 has 12 amino acids. This chain's CDR3 is CASSSEEGKLFF. For the CDR3, the DNA is TGTGCCAGCAGCTCGGAGGAGGGAAAACTGTTTTTT.

This clonotype was detected once. This chain joins TRBV28 and TRBJ2-1; D possibly corresponds to TRBD2 (7 bases). Trimming left V 6 bases short and J 5 bases short, with 14 bases between. CDR3 length: 14 amino acids. Germline V gene lookup returns CDR1 MDHEN and CDR2 SYDVKM. The CDR3 protein is CASRRGGRDNEQFF. The DNA for the CDR3 is TGTGCCAGCAGAAGGGGGGGAAGGGACAATGAGCAGTTCTTC.

The chain combines TRBV29-1 with TRBJ2-3; D uncertain. The germline V and J ends were trimmed by 4 bases and 9 bases, with 17 bases remaining between them. The CDR3 spans 13 residues. Germline V lookup: CDR1 SQVTM, CDR2 ANQGSEA. The CDR3 nucleotides read TGCAGCGTTGGGGCCCGAATGAGAGACACGCAGTATTTT. It is translated as CSVGARMRDTQYF.

The chain joins TRBV21-1 to TRBJ2-7. TRBV21-1 is marked as a pseudogene. This CDR3 has 12 amino acids. The CDR3, as DNA: TGTGCCAGCAGCAAAGGCTCCTACGAGCAGTACTTC. It codes for CASSKGSYEQYF.

V is TRBV3-1 and J is TRBJ2-1; 7 bases fit TRBD1. The germline CDR1 and CDR2 sequences are LGHDT and YNNKEL (reference sequence). This CDR3 is 12 amino acids long. The V and J ends lost 3 bases and 13 bases, in that order; junction bases with no gene match: 6. Written as DNA, the CDR3 is TGTGCCAGCAGCCAGGACAGGCCCAATCAGTTCTTC. As protein: CASSQDRPNQFF.

The V and J genes are TRBV5-4 and TRBJ1-1, with unresolved D. The germline CDR1 and CDR2 sequences are SGHNT and YYREEE (reference sequence). This CDR3 has 12 amino acids. V lost 3 bases and J 1 base, leaving 4 bases between the germline ends. The CDR3 coding sequence is TGTGCCAGCAGCTCGAAGAACACTGAAGCTTTCTTT. Encoded protein: CASSSKNTEAFF.

CDR3 nucleotide sequence: TGTGCCTGGGGGGACAGGTTTATCTACGAGCAGTACTTC. Amino acids: CAWGDRFIYEQYF. The chain combines TRBV30 with TRBJ2-7; the match to TRBD1 covers 8 bases. Germline V gives CDR1 GTSNPN, CDR2 SVGIG (reference sequence). The junction had 6 bases not matched to a gene; V was cut back by 5 bases and J by 3 bases. The CDR3 length is 13 residues.

The rearrangement joins TRBV12-3 or TRBV12-4 to TRBJ1-2, with D possibly matching TRBD1 (6 bases). CDR3 size: 15 residues. The V end was cut by 6 bases, the J end by 13 bases, with 27 bases between. The CDR3 DNA is TGTGCCAGCAGCCCTACCCCGGGACATCGTACCGGCGGCACCTTC. Translation gives CASSPTPGHRTGGTF.

The chain links TRBV18 to TRBJ2-1; the D gene is possibly TRBD2 (6 bases). The CDR3 consists of 15 residues. Trimming shortened V by 3 bases and J by 7 bases, and 16 bases separated the two germline ends. Germline lookup yields CDR1 KGHSH and CDR2 LQKENI. The CDR3 here is CASSPSRRAGNEQFF. In DNA form, the CDR3 reads TGTGCCAGCTCACCCTCAAGACGTGCGGGAAATGAGCAGTTCTTC.

The J gene is TRBJ1-1, the V gene TRBV9; D not resolved. The V end lost 7 bases, the J end lost 1 base, and 11 bases lay between the germline ends. The V gene's germline CDR1 is SGDLS and CDR2 YYNGEE. The CDR3 is made up of 13 amino acids. For the CDR3, the DNA is TGTGCCAGCTCAAGGGCGGGGAACACTGAAGCTTTCTTT. This encodes CASSRAGNTEAFF. The entire variable domain, with the rest obtained from reference TRBV9 and TRBJ1-1, is as follows: DSGVTQTPKHLITATGQRVTLRCSPRSGDLSVYWYQQSLDQGLQFLIQYYNGEERAKGNILERFSAQQFPDLHSELNLSSLELGDSALYFCASSRAGNTEAFFGQGTRLTVV.

The chain joins TRBV30 to TRBJ1-2; D may be TRBD1 (5 bases). The CDR3 spans 16 residues. Germline V gene data show CDR1 as GTSNPN and CDR2 as SVGIG (reference sequence). Trimming took off 4 bases at V and 3 bases at J, with 21 bases between the two ends. The CDR3 DNA sequence: TGTGCCTGGATCCAAGGCCAGGGATTGCTAGACTATGGCTACACCTTC. Its translation: CAWIQGQGLLDYGYTF. Full variable domain (rest looked up from reference TRBV30 and TRBJ1-2): SQTIHQWPATLVQPVGSPLSLECTVEGTSNPNLYWYRQAAGRGLQLLFYSVGIGQISSEVPQNLSASRPQDRQFILSSKKLLLSDSGFYLCAWIQGQGLLDYGYTFGSGTRLTVV.

This rearrangement joins TRBV6-5 to TRBJ2-3, with 7 positions matching TRBD1. Trimming took 5 bases from V and 4 from J; bases not matched to a gene: 6. This CDR3 region has 14 residues. Germline CDR1 is MNHEY and CDR2 is SVGAGI. The CDR3 protein is CASSRQGVADTQYF. The CDR3 DNA reads as TGTGCCAGCAGTAGGCAGGGGGTCGCAGATACGCAGTATTTT.

The chain uses TRBV7-3 and TRBJ2-1; 11 positions agree with TRBD2. The CDR3 extends over 15 amino acids. In germline, CDR1 is SGHTA, CDR2 FQGTGA. After removal of 5 bases from V and 7 bases from J, the junction contained 7 bases not matched to a gene. The CDR3 sequence: CASSELAGVLNEQFF. The CDR3 DNA reads TGTGCCAGCAGCGAACTAGCGGGAGTTCTTAATGAGCAGTTCTTC.

This sequence joins TRBV6-2 or TRBV6-3 and TRBJ1-5; no clear D gene. Between the trimmed V and J ends, which lost 2 bases and 3 bases, there was a span of 5 bases. The CDR3 runs to 13 residues. Germline V gene lookup returns CDR1 MNHEY and CDR2 SVGEGT. The CDR3 protein is CASSYHDNQPQHF. The DNA of the CDR3 is TGTGCCAGCAGTTACCACGACAATCAGCCCCAGCATTTT.

V and J are TRBV4-1 and TRBJ2-7; 10 nucleotides line up with TRBD2. The CDR3 totals 15 residues. Germline V gives CDR1 MGHRA, CDR2 YSYEKL. With V trimmed by 0 bases and J by 7 bases, 6 bases remained unmatched. The CDR3 DNA follows: TGCGCCAGCAGCCAAGATATGAGACTAGCGGGTGAGCAGTACTTC. Translating gives CASSQDMRLAGEQYF.

This chain links TRBV20-1 with TRBJ2-7; D uncertain. Germline CDR1 DFQATT, CDR2 SNEGSKA (reference sequence). The length of the CDR3 is 12 residues. V lost 1 base and J lost 6, with 10 bases in between. CDR3 sequence reads: CSARVPWGEQYF. The CDR3 DNA reads as TGCAGTGCTAGAGTCCCCTGGGGCGAGCAGTACTTC.

The chain couples TRBV24-1 to TRBJ1-2; D might be TRBD1 (5 bases). The CDR3 has 14 amino acids. CDR1 KGHDR and CDR2 SFDVKD come from the germline V gene. Trimming left V 3 bases short and J 7 bases short, with 14 bases between. The CDR3 loop is CATSDVDWGRGYTF. The CDR3 DNA follows: TGTGCCACCAGTGATGTAGATTGGGGACGTGGCTACACCTTC.